The T cell receptor (beta chain) described here comes from a study of T cell clones after liver transplantation. Overall study context: Samples came pre-transplant, pre-randomization before withdrawal, and post-randomization after withdrawal ended.

Trimming stripped 5 bases from V and 1 base from J, with 11 bases between. Per the germline V gene, CDR1 is MNHEY and CDR2 is SMNVEV (reference sequence). The CDR3 totals 14 residues. This clone was counted a few times. The target antigen is unknown. Some clones are missing from TCRdb's copy, which holds only in-frame ones; the method was immunoSEQ multiplex PCR. The data contain some 57,000 clones, roughly three quarters of them singletons. Thawed unstimulated PBMCs were FACS-sorted by CD3, CD4 and CD8 into two populations. Whole-study findings and limits: In a couple of subjects, few donor cells limited the measurable donor-reactive repertoire.

This TCR came from a human patient who received a liver transplant. T cells may partly derive from the graft donor. This material consisted of CD4+ T cells from blood, taken at the 22-month timepoint. This sequence joins TRBV27 and TRBJ2-5; D is perhaps TRBD1 or TRBD2 (5 bases each). The CDR3 DNA sequence: TGTGCCAGCAGTACCGGGACGAGCCAAGAGACCCAGTACTTC. Its protein product is CASSTGTSQETQYF.